This TCR beta chain was observed in a study of somatic mutations in cytotoxic T cells in rheumatoid arthritis. The CDR3 spans 20 residues. Trimming at V came to 2 bases and at J to 2 bases, leaving 19 bases not matched to a gene. Germline V CDR1 and CDR2: SGHNT, YYREEE (reference sequence). Some clones are missing from TCRdb's copy, which holds only in-frame ones; the method was immunoSEQ multiplex PCR. This table holds 20,000 to 25,000 clones, 70% to 90% found once. The chain couples TRBV5-4 to TRBJ2-3; 8 bases are a match to TRBD1. This TCR came from a woman between 50 and 59 years old in good health. Sequencing was performed on CD8+ T cells sorted from blood. CDR3: CASSFLLPGQAVYYTDTQYF. The CDR3 DNA reads TGTGCCAGCAGCTTCCTACTGCCGGGACAGGCCGTTTATTACACAGATACGCAGTATTTT.